In this sample, the clone carrying this T cell receptor (beta chain) turned up many times. Its antigen is unidentified. TCRdb re-called the reads through MiXCR, storing one row per CDR3 protein. Seen here are about 500,000 distinct CDR3 sequences, 30% to 40% observed once, and the top ten hold around a sixth. These data are taken from a study of T cell repertoires in cytomegalovirus infection. From germline, CDR1 is SGHTA and CDR2 FQGNSA. The CDR3 consists of 15 residues. Trimming removed 5 bases from V and 4 bases from J; junction bases left unmatched: 7. The sequencing used cultured PBMCs, collected from culture after CMV antigen stimulation. The chain joins TRBV7-2 to TRBJ1-4; 7 nucleotides agree with TRBD1. This TCR derives from a human donor in good health (CMV status not recorded). Some clones in this sample may be carry-over from other donors' samples. CDR3 sequence (DNA): TGTGCCAGCAGCACGCGGACAGGTTATAATGAAAAACTGTTTTTT. It yields the protein CASSTRTGYNEKLFF.